What follows is one T cell receptor beta chain and its context. Antigen: not known. The sample is drawn from a study of radiotherapy plus CTLA-4 blockade in lung cancer. Whole-study context: The study recorded objective responses in 18% of patients and disease control in roughly 34%. General study findings and limits: The study found tumor-derived TCR clones expanded in blood after radiotherapy plus ipilimumab.

V dropped 7 bases and J dropped 6 bases, with 9 bases sitting between them. CDR1 is MNHEY, CDR2 SMNVEV, per germline (reference sequence). CDR3 length: 12 amino acids. Using immunoSEQ multiplex PCR, the repertoire was profiled, and TCRdb retains in-frame clones only, with some absent. The sample lists roughly 44,000 clones; roughly three quarters were seen once. The specimen was peripheral blood, collected from a patient treated with radiotherapy plus ipilimumab. This chain uses TRBV27 with TRBJ2-2, with D possibly matching TRBD1 (5 bases). This clonotype was sampled from a human donor with non-small cell lung cancer who had stable disease on radiotherapy plus ipilimumab. This chain's CDR3 is CASNSRAGELFF. The CDR3 DNA follows: TGTGCCAGCAATTCCAGGGCCGGGGAGCTGTTTTTT.